The sequence of this TCR beta chain was determined in a study of cytomegalovirus exposure and HLA in healthy donors. Germline V gene lookup returns CDR1 MNHEY and CDR2 SVGAGI. The CDR3 totals 16 residues. V gave up 0 bases and J gave up 4 bases; unmatched junction bases: 8. The PCR used 60 Vbeta and 13 Jbeta primers. Libraries were prepared by immunoSEQ multiplex PCR; TCRdb keeps only in-frame clonotypes and omits some of them. The sample has roughly 190,000 clones; roughly 79% are singletons. Sequenced: PBMCs. The V and J genes are TRBV6-5 and TRBJ2-7; 8 bases are shared with TRBD1. The clonotype comes from a woman under 30 in good health and CMV-seronegative. This CDR3 is CASSYSRTGGYYEQYF. The CDR3, as DNA: TGTGCCAGCAGTTACTCAAGAACAGGGGGATATTACGAGCAGTACTTC.